This T cell receptor beta chain is drawn from a study of blood T cell repertoires in COVID-19. Overall study context: From T cells, B-cell-depleted T cells, or PBMCs came the material, which was cDNA or gDNA.

Authors' data handling: The authors estimated nucleated cell counts from reference gene primer amplification. Profiled with immunoSEQ multiplex PCR; TCRdb holds only in-frame clones, not every one. V, J and clone size are those of that table, while D and trimming were read from the DNA. The sample carries 350,000 to 450,000 clones, 80% to 90% recorded once. Trimming removed 1 base from V and 7 bases from J; junction bases left unmatched: 0. The CDR3 spans 12 residues. Germline-derived CDR1 and CDR2 are LGHDT and YNNKEL (reference sequence). This chain uses TRBV3-1 (or the pseudogene TRBV3-2) with TRBJ2-5, with TRBD2 matching over 7 bases. The sequenced sample consisted of PBMCs or T cells enriched from blood (not recorded which). The clonotype comes from a man aged 30-40 years who had recovered from COVID-19. This CDR3 reads CASSQGTRTQYF. CDR3 nucleotide sequence: TGTGCCAGCAGCCAAGGGACTAGGACCCAGTACTTC.